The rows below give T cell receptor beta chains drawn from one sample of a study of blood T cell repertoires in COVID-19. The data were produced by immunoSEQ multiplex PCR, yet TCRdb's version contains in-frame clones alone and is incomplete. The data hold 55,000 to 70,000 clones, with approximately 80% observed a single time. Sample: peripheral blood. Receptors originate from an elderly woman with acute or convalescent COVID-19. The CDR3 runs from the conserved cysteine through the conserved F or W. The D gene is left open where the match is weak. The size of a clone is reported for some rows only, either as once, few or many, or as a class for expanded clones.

cdr3_nt: TGCGCCAGCAGCGTATCCGAGTCTGGAAACACCATATATTTT; cdr3_aa: CASSVSESGNTIYF; j_call: TRBJ1-3; d_call: .; v_call: TRBV5-1; cdr3_length: 14; clone_size: .
cdr3_nt: TGTGCCAGCAGCCAAGATCTCGGGACAGATGATTTCGAGCAGTACTTC; cdr3_aa: CASSQDLGTDDFEQYF; j_call: TRBJ2-7; d_call: TRBD1; v_call: TRBV4-2; cdr3_length: 16; clone_size: .
cdr3_nt: TGTGCCTGGAGTGCGGGACAGAGCACAGATACGCAGTATTTT; cdr3_aa: CAWSAGQSTDTQYF; j_call: TRBJ2-3; d_call: TRBD1; v_call: TRBV30; cdr3_length: 14; clone_size: .
cdr3_nt: TGTGCCAGCAGCCATGGTCCAGCGGGGGCGGGAGAGACCCAGTACTTC; cdr3_aa: CASSHGPAGAGETQYF; j_call: TRBJ2-5; d_call: TRBD2; v_call: TRBV7-2; cdr3_length: 16; clone_size: .
cdr3_nt: TGCGCCAGCAGCACCGGGGACAGGGGCTACGAGCAGTACTTC; cdr3_aa: CASSTGDRGYEQYF; j_call: TRBJ2-7; d_call: TRBD1; v_call: TRBV5-1; cdr3_length: 14; clone_size: once
cdr3_nt: TGTGCCAGCAGCCGCCGGGGGACCGGGAACACTGAAGCTTTCTTT; cdr3_aa: CASSRRGTGNTEAFF; j_call: TRBJ1-1; d_call: .; v_call: TRBV11-2; cdr3_length: 15; clone_size: .
cdr3_nt: TGCGCCAGCGGATTTAACAGGAACACTGAAGCTTTCTTT; cdr3_aa: CASGFNRNTEAFF; j_call: TRBJ1-1; d_call: .; v_call: TRBV5-1; cdr3_length: 13; clone_size: once
cdr3_nt: TGTGCCAGCAGCTTCCGGGGGACAGGCCCCAATCAGCCCCAGCATTTT; cdr3_aa: CASSFRGTGPNQPQHF; j_call: TRBJ1-5; d_call: TRBD1; v_call: TRBV11-2; cdr3_length: 16; clone_size: .
cdr3_nt: TGTGCCAGCAGCTTCGGTTCAGGGTATCGGAGTTGGGATGAAAAACTGTTTTTT; cdr3_aa: CASSFGSGYRSWDEKLFF; j_call: TRBJ1-4; d_call: .; v_call: TRBV11-2; cdr3_length: 18; clone_size: .
cdr3_nt: TGTGCCAGTAGGGAGGCAGAATATGGCTACACCTTC; cdr3_aa: CASREAEYGYTF; j_call: TRBJ1-2; d_call: .; v_call: TRBV19; cdr3_length: 12; clone_size: .
cdr3_nt: TGTGCCAGCAGTTTAATTCTATTTTATGAGCAGTTCTTC; cdr3_aa: CASSLILFYEQFF; j_call: TRBJ2-1; d_call: .; v_call: TRBV12-3/TRBV12-4; cdr3_length: 13; clone_size: .
cdr3_nt: TGTGCCAGCAGTGACAATGCCGGGACAGGGTCGGGCTACACCTTC; cdr3_aa: CASSDNAGTGSGYTF; j_call: TRBJ1-2; d_call: TRBD1; v_call: TRBV6-2/TRBV6-3; cdr3_length: 15; clone_size: .
cdr3_nt: TGTGCCAGCAGAGCTACCGGGACAACTGAGGTGGCTTTCTTT; cdr3_aa: CASRATGTTEVAFF; j_call: TRBJ1-1; d_call: .; v_call: TRBV6-1; cdr3_length: 14; clone_size: once
cdr3_nt: TGCGCCAGCAGCCAAGCGGACACATACACTGAAGCTTTCTTT; cdr3_aa: CASSQADTYTEAFF; j_call: TRBJ1-1; d_call: .; v_call: TRBV4-1; cdr3_length: 14; clone_size: once
cdr3_nt: TGTGCCAGCAGCTCCCGCGCCGGAGCTAATGAAAAACTGTTTTTT; cdr3_aa: CASSSRAGANEKLFF; j_call: TRBJ1-4; d_call: .; v_call: TRBV5-6; cdr3_length: 15; clone_size: .
cdr3_nt: TGCAGCGTTGATGTGGGGGGGAACACTGAAGCTTTCTTT; cdr3_aa: CSVDVGGNTEAFF; j_call: TRBJ1-1; d_call: .; v_call: TRBV29-1; cdr3_length: 13; clone_size: .
cdr3_nt: TGTGCCAGCAGCGCCGGGACAGGGACCAAGGGGTATGAAAAACTGTTTTTT; cdr3_aa: CASSAGTGTKGYEKLFF; j_call: TRBJ1-4; d_call: TRBD1; v_call: TRBV5-6; cdr3_length: 17; clone_size: .
cdr3_nt: TGTGCCAGCAGTAGCAGGGGCCCCGGGGAGCTGTTTTTT; cdr3_aa: CASSSRGPGELFF; j_call: TRBJ2-2; d_call: .; v_call: TRBV6-5; cdr3_length: 13; clone_size: .
cdr3_nt: TGTGCCAGCAGTGAACAGGGTAGGGGAACTGAAGCTTTCTTT; cdr3_aa: CASSEQGRGTEAFF; j_call: TRBJ1-1; d_call: .; v_call: TRBV2; cdr3_length: 14; clone_size: few
cdr3_nt: TGCAGCGTTGAAGAGGGGGCGGGCGAGCAGTACTTC; cdr3_aa: CSVEEGAGEQYF; j_call: TRBJ2-7; d_call: .; v_call: TRBV29-1; cdr3_length: 12; clone_size: few
cdr3_nt: TGTGCCAGCAGTGAAGGGCTAGCGGGGGGGCTTGAGCAGTTCTTC; cdr3_aa: CASSEGLAGGLEQFF; j_call: TRBJ2-1; d_call: TRBD2; v_call: TRBV2; cdr3_length: 15; clone_size: .
cdr3_nt: TGTGCCAGCAGCGCGACAGGGCGTCGGACTGAAGCTTTCTTT; cdr3_aa: CASSATGRRTEAFF; j_call: TRBJ1-1; d_call: TRBD1; v_call: TRBV5-4; cdr3_length: 14; clone_size: few
cdr3_nt: TGTGCCAGCAGCTCCTCCCGGGAGGCGAACACCGGGGAGCTGTTTTTT; cdr3_aa: CASSSSREANTGELFF; j_call: TRBJ2-2; d_call: TRBD2; v_call: TRBV4-2; cdr3_length: 16; clone_size: .
cdr3_nt: TGTGCCAGCTCACCCATGCCCGGTAATTCACCCCTCCACTTT; cdr3_aa: CASSPMPGNSPLHF; j_call: TRBJ1-6; d_call: .; v_call: TRBV18; cdr3_length: 14; clone_size: .
cdr3_nt: TGTGCCAGCAGCTTGGACGGGCAAGGGGCCCAGTACTTC; cdr3_aa: CASSLDGQGAQYF; j_call: TRBJ2-5; d_call: .; v_call: TRBV5-7; cdr3_length: 13; clone_size: .
cdr3_nt: TGCAGCGTTCCAGGAACCTATGGCTACACCTTC; cdr3_aa: CSVPGTYGYTF; j_call: TRBJ1-2; d_call: .; v_call: TRBV29-1; cdr3_length: 11; clone_size: .
cdr3_nt: TGCAGCGTTGCGGACAGGGGGCGCTTTTACGAGCAGTACTTC; cdr3_aa: CSVADRGRFYEQYF; j_call: TRBJ2-7; d_call: TRBD1; v_call: TRBV29-1; cdr3_length: 14; clone_size: .
cdr3_nt: TGCGCCAGCAGCTTGGGGGGCCATAACTACGAGCAGTACTTC; cdr3_aa: CASSLGGHNYEQYF; j_call: TRBJ2-7; d_call: .; v_call: TRBV5-1; cdr3_length: 14; clone_size: .
cdr3_nt: TGTGCCAGCAGCCGGCGTTGGACAGGGGCCGAGACCCAGTACTTC; cdr3_aa: CASSRRWTGAETQYF; j_call: TRBJ2-5; d_call: TRBD1; v_call: TRBV5-5; cdr3_length: 15; clone_size: once
cdr3_nt: TGTGCCACCAGTGATTTAATGGAGAGACCGAGCTCCTATAATTCACCCCTCCACTTT; cdr3_aa: CATSDLMERPSSYNSPLHF; j_call: TRBJ1-6; d_call: .; v_call: TRBV24-1; cdr3_length: 19; clone_size: .
cdr3_nt: TGTGCCAGCAGCTTAGTACAGGGGAACACTGAAGCTTTCTTT; cdr3_aa: CASSLVQGNTEAFF; j_call: TRBJ1-1; d_call: .; v_call: TRBV7-2; cdr3_length: 14; clone_size: few
cdr3_nt: TGTGCCAGCAGCAGGGGCAGCTATGGCTACACCTTC; cdr3_aa: CASSRGSYGYTF; j_call: TRBJ1-2; d_call: .; v_call: TRBV25-1; cdr3_length: 12; clone_size: few
cdr3_nt: TGTGCCAGCAGTTCTCCGGGACAGCCAACAAACACTGAAGCTTTCTTT; cdr3_aa: CASSSPGQPTNTEAFF; j_call: TRBJ1-1; d_call: TRBD1; v_call: TRBV6-5; cdr3_length: 16; clone_size: .
cdr3_nt: TGTGCCAGCAGTGACTCGACTAGCGGGGGAGATACGCAGTATTTT; cdr3_aa: CASSDSTSGGDTQYF; j_call: TRBJ2-3; d_call: TRBD2; v_call: TRBV6-4; cdr3_length: 15; clone_size: .
cdr3_nt: TGTGCCTGTGCCAGAGGTATCGCGGGGGTAGCCTACGAGCAGTACTTC; cdr3_aa: CACARGIAGVAYEQYF; j_call: TRBJ2-7; d_call: TRBD2; v_call: TRBV30; cdr3_length: 16; clone_size: .
cdr3_nt: TGCGCCAGCAGCTTGGCCGACCGTCCGGGGGACGAGCAGTACTTC; cdr3_aa: CASSLADRPGDEQYF; j_call: TRBJ2-7; d_call: .; v_call: TRBV5-1; cdr3_length: 15; clone_size: .
cdr3_nt: TGCAGCGTTGAGTCGGCTAGCGGGGGGGGCACAGATACGCAGTATTTT; cdr3_aa: CSVESASGGGTDTQYF; j_call: TRBJ2-3; d_call: TRBD2; v_call: TRBV29-1; cdr3_length: 16; clone_size: .
cdr3_nt: TGTGCCAGCAGGAAACAGGGGCCAAGCAATCAGCCCCAGCATTTT; cdr3_aa: CASRKQGPSNQPQHF; j_call: TRBJ1-5; d_call: TRBD1; v_call: TRBV6-5; cdr3_length: 15; clone_size: .
cdr3_nt: TGTGTAACAGGGAGTCCCTACGAGCAGTACTTC; cdr3_aa: CVTGSPYEQYF; j_call: TRBJ2-7; d_call: .; v_call: TRBV7-8; cdr3_length: 11; clone_size: .
cdr3_nt: TGCGCCAGCAGCCAAGAGGTGAGCAGTTCGTGCTCCTACAATGAGCAGTTCTTC; cdr3_aa: CASSQEVSSSCSYNEQFF; j_call: TRBJ2-1; d_call: .; v_call: TRBV23-1; cdr3_length: 18; clone_size: .
cdr3_nt: TGTGCCAGCAGTTCCCAGACTAGCAACACAGATACGCAGTATTTT; cdr3_aa: CASSSQTSNTDTQYF; j_call: TRBJ2-3; d_call: TRBD2; v_call: TRBV6-1; cdr3_length: 15; clone_size: .
cdr3_nt: TGTGCCAGCAGCTTAAGGGGGGGCTTTAGCACAGATACGCAGTATTTT; cdr3_aa: CASSLRGGFSTDTQYF; j_call: TRBJ2-3; d_call: .; v_call: TRBV7-9; cdr3_length: 16; clone_size: .
cdr3_nt: TGTGCCACGGGTGGCGCGGCCGGGGAGCTGTTTTTT; cdr3_aa: CATGGAAGELFF; j_call: TRBJ2-2; d_call: .; v_call: TRBV24-1; cdr3_length: 12; clone_size: .
cdr3_nt: TGTGCCAGCAGTTACGGTGCTAACAGGGCGTACGAGCAGTACTTC; cdr3_aa: CASSYGANRAYEQYF; j_call: TRBJ2-7; d_call: .; v_call: TRBV6-5; cdr3_length: 15; clone_size: .
cdr3_nt: TGTGCCAGCAGTTACGGAGGGGGCGGGAACACTGAAGCTTTCTTT; cdr3_aa: CASSYGGGGNTEAFF; j_call: TRBJ1-1; d_call: TRBD1; v_call: TRBV6-5; cdr3_length: 15; clone_size: .
cdr3_nt: TGTGCCAGTACCGCCGGGACTTACAATGAGCAGTTCTTC; cdr3_aa: CASTAGTYNEQFF; j_call: TRBJ2-1; d_call: .; v_call: TRBV19; cdr3_length: 13; clone_size: .
cdr3_nt: TGCGCCAGCACAGGGCTAAGCTCCTACAATGAGCAGTTCTTC; cdr3_aa: CASTGLSSYNEQFF; j_call: TRBJ2-1; d_call: .; v_call: TRBV5-1; cdr3_length: 14; clone_size: .
cdr3_nt: TGTGCCAGCAGTGAATCCGTATGGCGGGCCCGCACTGAAGCTTTCTTT; cdr3_aa: CASSESVWRARTEAFF; j_call: TRBJ1-1; d_call: .; v_call: TRBV6-1; cdr3_length: 16; clone_size: .
cdr3_nt: TGTGCCAGCAGCAAAGGATTAGCGGGGGGGACAGATACGCAGTATTTT; cdr3_aa: CASSKGLAGGTDTQYF; j_call: TRBJ2-3; d_call: TRBD2; v_call: TRBV7-2; cdr3_length: 16; clone_size: few
cdr3_nt: TGTGCCAGCAGCTTGGTCGGCTACGAGCAGTACTTC; cdr3_aa: CASSLVGYEQYF; j_call: TRBJ2-7; d_call: .; v_call: TRBV5-4; cdr3_length: 12; clone_size: .
cdr3_nt: TGTGCCAGCAGGGCGACAGGGGATCCCTCACCCCTCCACTTT; cdr3_aa: CASRATGDPSPLHF; j_call: TRBJ1-6; d_call: TRBD1; v_call: TRBV2; cdr3_length: 14; clone_size: .
cdr3_nt: TGTGCCAGCTCACCTTTGCCTTTTAGCTCAGATACGCAGTATTTT; cdr3_aa: CASSPLPFSSDTQYF; j_call: TRBJ2-3; d_call: .; v_call: TRBV18; cdr3_length: 15; clone_size: .
cdr3_nt: TGTGCCAGCAGCTTAATTGGGCTAGCGGGGGAGACCCAGTACTTC; cdr3_aa: CASSLIGLAGETQYF; j_call: TRBJ2-5; d_call: TRBD2; v_call: TRBV7-3; cdr3_length: 15; clone_size: few
cdr3_nt: TGTGCCAGCAGTTTAGCTCAGGGCACTGAAGCTTTCTTT; cdr3_aa: CASSLAQGTEAFF; j_call: TRBJ1-1; d_call: .; v_call: TRBV12-3/TRBV12-4; cdr3_length: 13; clone_size: .